The rows below give T cell receptor beta chains drawn from one sample of a study of cytomegalovirus exposure and HLA in healthy donors. Sequencing was performed with immunoSEQ multiplex PCR; in TCRdb, only in-frame clones are kept and a portion is missing. The sample lists under 350,000 clones; 86% were seen once. The sample consisted of PBMCs. These receptors all come from a woman under 30 in good health and CMV-seronegative. The CDR3 runs from the conserved cysteine through the conserved F or W. The order of the fields is D gene, V gene, CDR3 length, J gene, clone size, CDR3 DNA, CDR3 protein. The D gene is left open where the match is weak. Rows give clone size only sometimes, using once, few, many, or a class for an expanded clone.

>TRBD2|TRBV27|15|TRBJ2-5|NA
TGTGCCAGCAGTTCCGGGACTAGCGGTAAAGAGACCCAGTACTTC
CASSSGTSGKETQYF
>NA|TRBV6-5|14|TRBJ2-5|NA
TGTGCCAGCAGTTCCACAGGGAGCGGAAAGACCCAGTACTTC
CASSSTGSGKTQYF
>NA|TRBV30|13|TRBJ1-4|NA
TGTGCCTGGAGTGTAATGGAGGGGCCGAAACTGTTTTTT
CAWSVMEGPKLFF
>NA|TRBV13|15|TRBJ1-1|NA
TGTGCCAGCAGCCAATGGCGGAAGGGGCGCACTGAAGCTTTCTTT
CASSQWRKGRTEAFF
>NA|TRBV5-6|13|TRBJ2-7|NA
TGTGCCAGCAGCTTTGGCAGCTCCTACGAGCAGTACTTC
CASSFGSSYEQYF
>NA|TRBV10-1|14|TRBJ2-2|once
TGCGCCAGCAGAGGAGTTGCGAACACCGGGGAGCTGTTTTTT
CASRGVANTGELFF
>NA|TRBV9|14|TRBJ1-1|NA
TGTGCCAGCAGCGTATCATCGGGGAACACTGAAGCTTTCTTT
CASSVSSGNTEAFF
>TRBD1|TRBV30|14|TRBJ1-1|few
TGTGCCTGGAGGGATACCGGGACAGGGCACTCTTCTTTCTTT
CAWRDTGTGHSSFF
>NA|TRBV9|12|TRBJ1-2|NA
TGTGCCAGCAGCGTAGGGACTATCGGCTACACCTTC
CASSVGTIGYTF
>TRBD1|TRBV5-1|14|TRBJ2-1|NA
TGCGCCAGCAGTGGGCAGGGGGATTTCAATGAGCAGTTCTTC
CASSGQGDFNEQFF
>NA|TRBV7-9|13|TRBJ1-1|NA
TGTGCCAGCCAAGCCGGGGGGAACACTGAAGCTTTCTTT
CASQAGGNTEAFF
>NA|TRBV5-1|15|TRBJ1-1|NA
TGCGCCAGCTCAACTTTCGGCGCGGATATGGGTGAAGCTTTCTTT
CASSTFGADMGEAFF
>TRBD1|TRBV19|15|TRBJ2-7|NA
TGTGCCAGTAGCCCAGGGACAGGGTTAGGCTACGAGCAGTACTTC
CASSPGTGLGYEQYF
>TRBD1|TRBV2|12|TRBJ2-7|NA
TGTGCCAGCAGACAGGGGGAAGAACGGCAGTACTTC
CASRQGEERQYF
>NA|TRBV21-1|14|TRBJ2-7|many
TGTGCCAGCAGCAAAGATGACAGCTACTACGAGCAGTACTTC
CASSKDDSYYEQYF
>NA|TRBV18|15|TRBJ2-2|once
TGTGCCAGCTCACCGGGACACGCGAACACCGGGGAGCTGTTTTTT
CASSPGHANTGELFF
>NA|TRBV29-1|12|TRBJ1-3|NA
TGCAGCGTTGGTGAGTCTGGAAACACCATATATTTT
CSVGESGNTIYF
>NA|TRBV30|13|TRBJ1-2|NA
TGTGCCTGGAGTGTAGGGGCCTCCCGGGGCTACACCTTC
CAWSVGASRGYTF
>NA|TRBV6-4|13|TRBJ1-5|NA
TGTGCCAGCAGTGAACAGGTGAATCAGCCCCAGCATTTT
CASSEQVNQPQHF
>TRBD2|TRBV7-9|17|TRBJ2-3|NA
TGTGCCAGCAGCTTAAAAGTACTAGCGGAACCCACAGATACGCAGTATTTT
CASSLKVLAEPTDTQYF
>TRBD1|TRBV7-9|14|TRBJ1-2|NA
TGTGCCAGCAGCCCGGGACAGACTAACTATGGCTACACCTTC
CASSPGQTNYGYTF
>NA|TRBV12-5|14|TRBJ1-5|NA
TGTGCTAGTGGTTTGCGACGGGGGGATCAGCCCCAGCATTTT
CASGLRRGDQPQHF
>TRBD1|TRBV2|15|TRBJ1-2|NA
TGTGCCAGCAGTGGAGGGGGCAGGGTGAACTATGGCTACACCTTC
CASSGGGRVNYGYTF
>TRBD2|TRBV6-1|16|TRBJ2-1|NA
TGTGCCAGCAGTGAAGCCAGGACTAGCGGGAGGGATGAGCAGTTCTTC
CASSEARTSGRDEQFF
>TRBD2|TRBV7-9|18|TRBJ2-7|NA
TGTGCCAGCAGCCCAGAGGGGGATAGCGGGAGACCGGACTACGAGCAGTACTTC
CASSPEGDSGRPDYEQYF
>NA|TRBV2|15|TRBJ1-1|NA
TGTGCCAGCAGTGCCCAGGGGCCTTTGAACACTGAAGCTTTCTTT
CASSAQGPLNTEAFF
>TRBD2|TRBV9|15|TRBJ2-3|NA
TGTGCCAGCAGCGTAGGCGGGGGGGCAAGAGATACGCAGTATTTT
CASSVGGGARDTQYF
>NA|TRBV6-1|16|TRBJ1-1|NA
TGTGCCAGCAGTCAAGCGCGGGCCAGGGGGAACACTGAAGCTTTCTTT
CASSQARARGNTEAFF
>NA|TRBV9|14|TRBJ1-4|NA
TGTGCCAGCAGCGTAGGAGGCTACGGTGAAAAACTGTTTTTT
CASSVGGYGEKLFF
>NA|TRBV12-5|17|TRBJ2-3|NA
TGTGCTAGTGGTTTGGACCGGGACTCCAAGGATCCGGATACGCAGTATTTT
CASGLDRDSKDPDTQYF
>NA|TRBV4-3|15|TRBJ1-5|NA
TGCGCCAGCAGCCAAGATTTGGGGAGCGCTCAGCCCCAGCATTTT
CASSQDLGSAQPQHF
>TRBD1|TRBV6-4|16|TRBJ1-2|NA
TGTGCCAGCAGTGACAACCTGGGACAGTCCCTCTATGGCTACACCTTC
CASSDNLGQSLYGYTF
>NA|TRBV7-3|15|TRBJ2-3|NA
TGTGCCAGCAGCCACACCGGGACTGGCACAGATACGCAGTATTTT
CASSHTGTGTDTQYF
>TRBD2|TRBV5-1|15|TRBJ2-3|once
TGCGCCAGCAGCTCGAGCGGGGGGGCCGTAGATACGCAGTATTTT
CASSSSGGAVDTQYF
>TRBD1|TRBV10-3|14|TRBJ2-5|NA
TGTGCCATCAGCTCCGGGACAGCCCAAGAGACCCAGTACTTC
CAISSGTAQETQYF
>TRBD2|TRBV6-5|14|TRBJ2-7|NA
TGTGCCAGCAGCCCGGGACTAGAGGGCCGGGGGCAGTACTTC
CASSPGLEGRGQYF
>TRBD1|TRBV11-3|13|TRBJ1-1|NA
TGTGCCAGCAGCTTGGACAGGGTCACTGAAGCTTTCTTT
CASSLDRVTEAFF
>TRBD2|TRBV18|15|TRBJ2-3|NA
TGTGCCAGCTCCGGGGGGTCGAAGGGGACAGATACGCAGTATTTT
CASSGGSKGTDTQYF
>NA|TRBV6-5|15|TRBJ1-5|NA
TGTGCCAGCAGTTACCTTGTCCCCACCGGGCAGCCCCAGCATTTT
CASSYLVPTGQPQHF
>TRBD2|TRBV9|17|TRBJ2-3|NA
TGTGCCAGCAGCTCAAGCGGGACTAGCGGTCGCTCAGATACGCAGTATTTT
CASSSSGTSGRSDTQYF
>NA|TRBV4-3|16|TRBJ1-6|NA
TGCGCCAGCAGCCAAGAGCGCGGTTCGGGTAGTTCACCCCTCCACTTT
CASSQERGSGSSPLHF
>TRBD2|TRBV30|17|TRBJ2-5|NA
TGTGCCTGGAGTGTAACTAGGGAGGGGCCAAGAGGGGAGACCCAGTACTTC
CAWSVTREGPRGETQYF
>NA|TRBV7-2|15|TRBJ2-7|NA
TGTGCCAGCAGCTCAGGGGTAGCAAGAGGCTACGAGCAGTACTTC
CASSSGVARGYEQYF
>TRBD2|TRBV2|13|TRBJ2-7|NA
TGTGCCAGCGCCCTAGCGGGGACTTACGAGCAGTACTTC
CASALAGTYEQYF
>NA|TRBV6-5|15|TRBJ1-6|NA
TGTGCCAGCAGTTACTCGCCACAGGGTCATTCACCCCTCCACTTT
CASSYSPQGHSPLHF
>TRBD2|TRBV5-1|15|TRBJ2-7|NA
TGCGCCAGCAGCATAAGGACTAGCGGGAGCTACGAGCAGTACTTC
CASSIRTSGSYEQYF
>NA|TRBV7-9|14|TRBJ1-2|NA
TGTGCCAGCAGCATCGAGACACTTAACTATGGCTACACCTTC
CASSIETLNYGYTF
>TRBD2|TRBV2|17|TRBJ2-3|NA
TGTGCCAGGGGCTTCTCGGGAGGGCCCTCAGGCACAGATACGCAGTATTTT
CARGFSGGPSGTDTQYF
>TRBD1|TRBV7-2|17|TRBJ2-4|NA
TGTGCCAGCAGCGCCTGGGGACAGGGTCTAGCCAAAAACATTCAGTACTTC
CASSAWGQGLAKNIQYF
>NA|TRBV7-8|14|TRBJ1-3|many
TGTGCCAGCAGCTTAGTCGGCTCTGGAAACACCATATATTTT
CASSLVGSGNTIYF